This entry lists 18 T cell receptor beta chains sequenced from one sample in a study of blood T cell repertoires in COVID-19. Using immunoSEQ multiplex PCR, the repertoire was profiled, and TCRdb retains in-frame clones only, with some absent. The data show 120,000 to 150,000 clones, just under 90% seen once. The specimen sequenced was peripheral blood. These receptors originate from a woman of 80 years or more with acute or convalescent COVID-19.

The chain couples TRBV10-3 to TRBJ2-5; 12 bases agree with TRBD2. Germline CDR1 is ENHRY and CDR2 is SYGVKD. Unmatched junction bases numbered 6, after V lost 5 bases and J lost 5 bases. The CDR3 covers 15 residues. CDR3: CAISPSGGAVETQYF. The DNA of the CDR3 is TGTGCCATCAGTCCTAGCGGGGGGGCCGTCGAGACCCAGTACTTC.

The gene calls are TRBV4-1 and TRBJ1-2; TRBD1 matches 9 bases. In germline, CDR1 is MGHRA, CDR2 YSYEKL. The CDR3 runs to 13 residues. The ends lost 8 bases at V and 3 bases at J; junction bases unmatched: 4. The CDR3 DNA reads as TGCGCCAGCGCTGACAGGGGGGACTATGGCTACACCTTC. Translation: CASADRGDYGYTF.

This chain joins TRBV6-5 and TRBJ1-2; the D is unclear. CDR1 MNHEY and CDR2 SVGAGI come from the germline V gene. The CDR3 runs to 14 residues. V shed 6 bases and J shed 2 bases, with 13 bases lying between them. In DNA, the CDR3 is TGTGCCAGCAGCCACCGGCGAGGGAACTATGGCTACACCTTC. It yields the protein CASSHRRGNYGYTF.

The chain uses TRBV4-3 and TRBJ1-2; D perhaps matches TRBD1 (5 bases). The CDR3 loop spans 17 amino acids. Germline CDR1 reads LGHNA; CDR2 reads YSLEER. V lost 0 bases, J lost 6 bases, and 20 bases lay in between. The DNA of the CDR3 is TGCGCCAGCAGCCAAGAAGTAAAGGGTTTGTGGGGCAATGGCTACACCTTC. It yields the protein CASSQEVKGLWGNGYTF.

The gene calls are TRBV6-1 and TRBJ1-5; D ambiguous. Germline loops: CDR1 MNHNS, CDR2 SASEGT. V lost 1 base and J 5 bases, leaving 12 bases between the germline ends. This CDR3 is built from 15 residues. CDR3 protein: CASSEGGGDYQPQHF. The CDR3 DNA reads as TGTGCCAGCAGTGAAGGAGGCGGGGATTATCAGCCCCAGCATTTT.

This chain connects TRBV7-2 to TRBJ2-1, with a weak D call TRBD2 (7 bases). V was shortened by 2 bases and J by 5 bases, with 19 bases between the two germline ends. Germline CDR1 and CDR2: SGHTA and FQGNSA. The CDR3 is 17 amino acids. CDR3: CASSLRAKGGPDNEQFF. Here the CDR3 DNA reads TGTGCCAGCAGCTTAAGAGCTAAGGGGGGGCCCGACAATGAGCAGTTCTTC.

The rearrangement uses TRBV29-1 and TRBJ1-1; D call uncertain. This CDR3 spans 12 amino acids. The V and J ends lost 6 bases and 3 bases respectively, with 11 bases between them. Germline V gene lookup returns CDR1 SQVTM and CDR2 ANQGSEA. Here the CDR3 reads CSVPNRDTEAFF. CDR3 in DNA: TGCAGCGTACCAAACAGAGACACTGAAGCTTTCTTT.

The chain uses TRBV3-1 (or the pseudogene TRBV3-2) and TRBJ2-2, with 8 bases fitting TRBD2. The germline V gene has CDR1 LGHDT and CDR2 YNNKEL (reference sequence). CDR3 length: 17 amino acids. With V trimmed by 1 base and J by 2 bases, 6 bases remained unmatched. CDR3 nucleotides: TGTGCCAGCAGCCAAGCCGCGGGGGGCATTAACACCGGGGAGCTGTTTTTT. Protein: CASSQAAGGINTGELFF.

The V gene is TRBV6-6, the J gene TRBJ1-5; 7 nucleotides align to TRBD1. In germline, CDR1 is MNHNY, CDR2 SVGAGI (reference sequence). Germline trimming cut 8 bases from V and 1 base from J; bases unmatched to any gene: 2. The CDR3 contains 13 residues. The CDR3: CASRGQSNQPQHF. In nucleotides, the CDR3 is TGTGCCAGCCGGGGACAGAGCAATCAGCCCCAGCATTTT.

This clone showed up just a few times. The chain combines TRBV11-2 with TRBJ1-3, with D possibly TRBD1 on 6 matching bases. Trimming took off 5 bases at V and 1 base at J, with 9 bases between the two ends. CDR3 length: 14 residues. The V gene's germline CDR1 is SGHAT and CDR2 FQNNGV. CDR3 coding DNA: TGTGCCAGCAGCACAGGGTTATCTGGAAACACCATATATTTT. Translated, it gives CASSTGLSGNTIYF.

The chain employs TRBV5-5 and TRBJ2-7, with 13 bases fitting TRBD2. CDR3 length equals 15 residues. With 4 bases clipped from V and 2 bases from J, the junction kept 3 bases outside the gene matches. The germline V gene encodes CDR1 SGHKS and CDR2 YYEKEE (reference sequence). The CDR3 spells CASSPGLAGTYEQYF. CDR3 sequence (DNA): TGTGCCAGCAGCCCGGGACTAGCGGGGACCTACGAGCAGTACTTC.

V and J are TRBV9 and TRBJ1-2; tentatively, D is TRBD1 (5 bases). With 3 bases removed from V and 7 bases from J, the gap between germline ends came to 16 bases. This CDR3 region has 14 residues. Per the germline V gene, CDR1 is SGDLS and CDR2 is YYNGEE. The CDR3 loop is CASSDYQGYSGYTF. The CDR3 bases are TGTGCCAGCAGCGACTATCAGGGCTACTCTGGCTACACCTTC. Looking up the rest from reference TRBV9 and TRBJ1-2 gives the full variable domain: DSGVTQTPKHLITATGQRVTLRCSPRSGDLSVYWYQQSLDQGLQFLIQYYNGEERAKGNILERFSAQQFPDLHSELNLSSLELGDSALYFCASSDYQGYSGYTFGSGTRLTVV.

This chain links TRBV2 with TRBJ2-7; TRBD1 is a possible D gene (5 bases). V lost 0 bases, J lost 4 bases, and 10 bases lay in between. The CDR3 loop spans 14 amino acids. Germline-derived CDR1 and CDR2 are SNHLY and FYNNEI. In DNA form, the CDR3 reads TGTGCCAGCAGTGAAGCGTGGCAGGGATACGAGCAGTACTTC. It encodes CASSEAWQGYEQYF.

V gene TRBV18 combines with J gene TRBJ1-3; D is ambiguous. The ends were cut back, 2 bases at V and 3 bases at J, with 8 bases in the middle. Germline CDR1 reads KGHSH; CDR2 reads LQKENI. CDR3 length: 14 residues. CDR3 loop: CASSPGGNGNTIYF. The CDR3 DNA reads TGTGCCAGCTCACCAGGAGGGAATGGAAACACCATATATTTT.

The table lists this clone with a count of one. This sequence joins TRBV12-3 or TRBV12-4 and TRBJ2-6; D is uncertain. Trimming left V 4 bases short and J 13 bases short, with 8 bases between. CDR3 length: 11 residues. CDR3 coding DNA: TGTGCCAGCAGTTCCCCCCCGGTCCTGACTTTC. It encodes CASSSPPVLTF.

This clone was seen only a few times. The chain joins TRBV18 to TRBJ2-7; TRBD2 agrees at 11 bases. CDR3 length: 14 residues. CDR1 and CDR2 from the germline V gene are KGHSH and LQKENI. J lost 3 bases, V lost 2 bases, and 0 bases had no gene match. CDR3 sequence (DNA): TGTGCCAGCTCACCAGGGACTAGCGGCTACGAGCAGTACTTC. It specifies CASSPGTSGYEQYF. The whole variable domain, filled in from reference TRBV18 and TRBJ2-7, reads NAGVMQNPRHLVRRRGQEARLRCSPMKGHSHVYWYRQLPEEGLKFMVYLQKENIIDESGMPKERFSAEFPKEGPSILRIQQVVRGDSAAYFCASSPGTSGYEQYFGPGTRLTVT.

The chain links TRBV6-2 or TRBV6-3 to TRBJ2-5; 11 nucleotides agree with TRBD1. V shed 1 base, J shed 5 bases, and the junction held 3 bases outside the gene matches. The CDR3 is made up of 15 amino acids. Per the germline V gene, CDR1 is MNHEY and CDR2 is SVGEGT. CDR3 protein: CASSYWTGGRETQYF. Here the CDR3 DNA reads TGTGCCAGCAGTTACTGGACAGGGGGCAGGGAGACCCAGTACTTC.

The chain joins TRBV3-1 (or the pseudogene TRBV3-2) to TRBJ1-1; 10 positions match TRBD1. Germline CDR1 and CDR2: LGHDT and YNNKEL (reference sequence). V lost 3 bases and J lost 2; bases outside the gene matches: 9. The CDR3 extends over 17 amino acids. The CDR3 region is CASSHDGTGVFNTEAFF. In nucleotides, the CDR3 is TGTGCCAGCAGCCATGACGGGACAGGGGTTTTCAACACTGAAGCTTTCTTT.